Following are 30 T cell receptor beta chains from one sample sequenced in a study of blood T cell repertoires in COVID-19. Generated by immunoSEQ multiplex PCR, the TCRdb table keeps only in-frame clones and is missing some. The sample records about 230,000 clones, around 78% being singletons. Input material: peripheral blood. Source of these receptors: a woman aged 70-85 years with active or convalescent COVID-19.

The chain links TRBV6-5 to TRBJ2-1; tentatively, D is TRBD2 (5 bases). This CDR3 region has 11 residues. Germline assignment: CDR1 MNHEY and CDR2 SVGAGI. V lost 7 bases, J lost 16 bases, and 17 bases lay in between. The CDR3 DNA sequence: TGTGCCAGCAAAATCATGTTGAGGGAATTCTTC. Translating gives CASKIMLREFF.

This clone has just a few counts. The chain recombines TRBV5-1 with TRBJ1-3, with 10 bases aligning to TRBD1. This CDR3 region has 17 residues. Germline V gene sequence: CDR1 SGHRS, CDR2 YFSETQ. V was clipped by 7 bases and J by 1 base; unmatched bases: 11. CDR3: CASSAGDRGPSGNTIYF. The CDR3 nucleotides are TGCGCCAGCTCCGCAGGAGACAGGGGGCCGTCTGGAAACACCATATATTTT.

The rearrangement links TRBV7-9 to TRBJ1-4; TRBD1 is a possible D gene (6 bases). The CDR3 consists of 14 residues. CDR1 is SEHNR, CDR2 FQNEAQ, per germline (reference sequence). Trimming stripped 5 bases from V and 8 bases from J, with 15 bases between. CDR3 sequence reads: CASSPGVAEEKLFF. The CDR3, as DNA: TGTGCCAGCAGCCCAGGGGTGGCGGAAGAAAAACTGTTTTTT.

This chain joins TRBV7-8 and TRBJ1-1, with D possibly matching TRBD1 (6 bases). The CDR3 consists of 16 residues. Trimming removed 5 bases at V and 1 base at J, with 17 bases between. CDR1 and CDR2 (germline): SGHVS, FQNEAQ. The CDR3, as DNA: TGTGCCAGCAGCATCACAGGGCCTCGTCCGAACACTGAAGCTTTCTTT. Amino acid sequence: CASSITGPRPNTEAFF.

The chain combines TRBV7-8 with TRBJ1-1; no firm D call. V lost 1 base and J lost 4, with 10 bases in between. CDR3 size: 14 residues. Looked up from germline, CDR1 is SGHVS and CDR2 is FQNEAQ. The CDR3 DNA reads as TGTGCCAGCAGCTTAGTTCCGGGAAGCACTGAAGCTTTCTTT. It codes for CASSLVPGSTEAFF.

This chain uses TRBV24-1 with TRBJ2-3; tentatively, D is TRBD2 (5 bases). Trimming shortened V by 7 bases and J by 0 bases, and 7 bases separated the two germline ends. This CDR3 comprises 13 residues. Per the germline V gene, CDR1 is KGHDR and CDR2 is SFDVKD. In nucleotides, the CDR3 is TGTGCCACCAGGCGGACTAGCACAGATACGCAGTATTTT. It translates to CATRRTSTDTQYF.

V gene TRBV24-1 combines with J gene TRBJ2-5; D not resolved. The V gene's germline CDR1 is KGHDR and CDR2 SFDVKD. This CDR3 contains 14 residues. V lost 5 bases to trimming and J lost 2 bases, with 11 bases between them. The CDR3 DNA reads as TGTGCCACCAGTGGTAAGCAAAGACAAGAGACCCAGTACTTC. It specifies CATSGKQRQETQYF.

The CDR3 region is CASSAKWIPGQGRGEQYF. CDR3 DNA: TGTGCCAGCAGCGCGAAGTGGATCCCGGGACAGGGACGAGGCGAGCAGTACTTC. V and J are TRBV9 and TRBJ2-7; 9 nucleotides align to TRBD1. The CDR3 is made up of 18 amino acids. CDR1 and CDR2 from the germline V gene are SGDLS and YYNGEE. With 3 bases clipped from V and 6 bases from J, the junction kept 19 bases outside the gene matches. The full variable domain, in which reference TRBV9 and TRBJ2-7 provide the parts outside the CDR3, is DSGVTQTPKHLITATGQRVTLRCSPRSGDLSVYWYQQSLDQGLQFLIQYYNGEERAKGNILERFSAQQFPDLHSELNLSSLELGDSALYFCASSAKWIPGQGRGEQYFGPGTRLTVT.

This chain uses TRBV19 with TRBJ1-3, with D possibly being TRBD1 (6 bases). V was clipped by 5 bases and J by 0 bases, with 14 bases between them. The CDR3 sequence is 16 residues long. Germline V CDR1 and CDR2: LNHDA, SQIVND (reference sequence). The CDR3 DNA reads TGTGCCAGTAGTTCAAGACAGGCGATCTCTGGAAACACCATATATTTT. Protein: CASSSRQAISGNTIYF.

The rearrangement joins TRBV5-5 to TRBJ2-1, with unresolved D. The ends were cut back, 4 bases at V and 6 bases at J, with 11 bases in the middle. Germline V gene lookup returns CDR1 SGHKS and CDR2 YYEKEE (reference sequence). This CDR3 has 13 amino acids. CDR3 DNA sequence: TGTGCCAGCAGCGTCGAGCCGGTCAATGAGCAGTTCTTC. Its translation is CASSVEPVNEQFF.

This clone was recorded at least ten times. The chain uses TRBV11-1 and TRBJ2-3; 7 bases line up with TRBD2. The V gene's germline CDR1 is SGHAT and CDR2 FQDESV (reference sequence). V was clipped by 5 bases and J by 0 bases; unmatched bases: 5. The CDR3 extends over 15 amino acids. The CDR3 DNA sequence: TGTGCCAGCAGCCCACTAGCGCCCAGCACAGATACGCAGTATTTT. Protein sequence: CASSPLAPSTDTQYF. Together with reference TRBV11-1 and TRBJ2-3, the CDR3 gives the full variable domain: EAEVAQSPRYKITEKSQAVAFWCDPISGHATLYWYRQILGQGPELLVQFQDESVVDDSQLPKDRFSAERLKGVDSTLKIQPAELGDSAMYLCASSPLAPSTDTQYFGPGTRLTVL.

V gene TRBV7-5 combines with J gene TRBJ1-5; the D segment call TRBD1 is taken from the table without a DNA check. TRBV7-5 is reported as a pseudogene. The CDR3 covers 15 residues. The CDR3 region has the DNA TGTGTCAGAAGCGCCGGACAGGGAAGCAATCAGCCCCAGCATTTT. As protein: CVRSAGQGSNQPQHF.

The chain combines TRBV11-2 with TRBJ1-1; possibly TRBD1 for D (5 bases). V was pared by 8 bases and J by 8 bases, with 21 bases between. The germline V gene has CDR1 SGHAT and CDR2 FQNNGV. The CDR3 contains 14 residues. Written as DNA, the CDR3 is TGTGCCAGCGCCGCCCTCGGGGGTCCCCTAGAAGCTTTCTTT. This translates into CASAALGGPLEAFF.

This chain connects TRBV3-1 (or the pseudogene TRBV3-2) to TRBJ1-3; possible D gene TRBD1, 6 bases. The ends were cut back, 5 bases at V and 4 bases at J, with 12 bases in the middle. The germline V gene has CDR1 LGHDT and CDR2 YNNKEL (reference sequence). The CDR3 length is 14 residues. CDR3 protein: CASSFTGSGNTIYF. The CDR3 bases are TGTGCCAGCAGCTTCACAGGGTCCGGAAACACCATATATTTT.

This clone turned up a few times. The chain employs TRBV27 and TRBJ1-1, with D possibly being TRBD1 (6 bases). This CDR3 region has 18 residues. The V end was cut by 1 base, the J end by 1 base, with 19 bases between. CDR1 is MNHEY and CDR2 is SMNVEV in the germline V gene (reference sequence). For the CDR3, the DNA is TGTGCCAGCAGTTTATACGGGGACACCTTCGGATGGAACACTGAAGCTTTCTTT. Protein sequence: CASSLYGDTFGWNTEAFF.

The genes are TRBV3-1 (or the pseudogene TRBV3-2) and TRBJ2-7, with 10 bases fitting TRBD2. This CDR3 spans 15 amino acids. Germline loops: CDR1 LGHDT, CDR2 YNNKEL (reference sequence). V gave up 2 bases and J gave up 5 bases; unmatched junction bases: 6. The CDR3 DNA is TGTGCCAGCAGCCAAAGCGGGGGGGCGTTTAACGAGCAGTACTTC. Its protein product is CASSQSGGAFNEQYF.

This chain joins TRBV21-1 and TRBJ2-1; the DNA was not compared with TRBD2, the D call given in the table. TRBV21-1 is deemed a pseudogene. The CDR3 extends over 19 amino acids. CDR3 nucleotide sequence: TGTGCCAGCATCAACGGGGCTAGCGGGGGGGCCCCGTTAAGGAATGAGCAGTTCTTC. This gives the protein CASINGASGGAPLRNEQFF.

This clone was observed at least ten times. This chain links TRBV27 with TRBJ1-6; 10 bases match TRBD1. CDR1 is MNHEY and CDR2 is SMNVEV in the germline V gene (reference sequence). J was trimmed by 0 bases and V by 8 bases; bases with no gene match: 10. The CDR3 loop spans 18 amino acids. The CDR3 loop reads CASRDRGFSSSYNSPLHF. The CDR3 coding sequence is TGTGCCAGCCGGGACAGGGGATTCTCTAGCTCCTATAATTCACCCCTCCACTTT.

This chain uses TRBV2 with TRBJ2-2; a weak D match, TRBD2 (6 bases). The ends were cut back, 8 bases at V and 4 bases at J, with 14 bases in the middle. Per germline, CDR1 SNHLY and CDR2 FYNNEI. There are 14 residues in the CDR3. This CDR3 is CASSGRSSTGELFF. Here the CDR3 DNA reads TGTGCCAGCTCAGGGAGGTCCAGCACCGGGGAGCTGTTTTTT.

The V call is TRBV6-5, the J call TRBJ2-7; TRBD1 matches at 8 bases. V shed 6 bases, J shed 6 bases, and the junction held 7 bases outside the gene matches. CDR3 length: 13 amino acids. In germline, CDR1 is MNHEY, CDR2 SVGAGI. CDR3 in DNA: TGTGCCAGCAGCCGTGGACAGGGCGGCGAGCAGTACTTC. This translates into CASSRGQGGEQYF.

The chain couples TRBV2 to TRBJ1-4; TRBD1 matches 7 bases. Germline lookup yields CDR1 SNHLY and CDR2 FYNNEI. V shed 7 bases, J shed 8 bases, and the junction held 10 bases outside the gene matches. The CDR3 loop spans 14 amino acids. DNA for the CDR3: TGTGCCAGCACCCAAGACAGGGTCAAGGAAAAACTGTTTTTT. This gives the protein CASTQDRVKEKLFF.

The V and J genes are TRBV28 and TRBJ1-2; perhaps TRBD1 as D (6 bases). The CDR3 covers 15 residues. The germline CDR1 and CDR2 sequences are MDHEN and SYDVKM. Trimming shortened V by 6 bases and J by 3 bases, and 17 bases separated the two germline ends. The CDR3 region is CASSLGALGDYGYTF. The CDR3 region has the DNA TGTGCCAGCAGCCTGGGGGCTTTAGGTGACTATGGCTACACCTTC.

The CDR3 is CASSLSSGIPTDTQYF. In nucleotides, the CDR3 is TGTGCCAGCAGCCTATCCTCAGGGATACCTACAGATACGCAGTATTTT. J is TRBJ2-3 and V is TRBV3-1 (or the pseudogene TRBV3-2); tentative D call: TRBD1 (5 bases). The ends were cut back, 4 bases at V and 3 bases at J, with 17 bases in the middle. The CDR3 loop spans 16 amino acids. Per the germline V gene, CDR1 is LGHDT and CDR2 is YNNKEL (reference sequence).

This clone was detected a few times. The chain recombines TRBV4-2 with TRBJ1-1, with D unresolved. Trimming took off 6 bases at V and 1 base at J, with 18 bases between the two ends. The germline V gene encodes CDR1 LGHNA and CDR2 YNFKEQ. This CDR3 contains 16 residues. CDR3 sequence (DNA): TGTGCCAGCAGTAGAATTGCGGGGTCGGAGAACACTGAAGCTTTCTTT. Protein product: CASSRIAGSENTEAFF.

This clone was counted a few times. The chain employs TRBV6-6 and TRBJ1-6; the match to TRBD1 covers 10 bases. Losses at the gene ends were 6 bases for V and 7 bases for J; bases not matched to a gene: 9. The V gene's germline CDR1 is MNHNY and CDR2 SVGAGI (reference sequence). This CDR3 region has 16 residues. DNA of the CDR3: TGTGCCAGCAGCCCCCGGGACAGGGGTGGAAATTCACCCCTCCACTTT. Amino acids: CASSPRDRGGNSPLHF.

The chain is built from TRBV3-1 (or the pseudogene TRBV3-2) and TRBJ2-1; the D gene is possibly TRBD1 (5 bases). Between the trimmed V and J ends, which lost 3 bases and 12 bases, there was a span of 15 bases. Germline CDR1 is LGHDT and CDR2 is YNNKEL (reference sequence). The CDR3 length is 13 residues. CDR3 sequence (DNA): TGTGCCAGCAGCCACTTGGAGTTGCAGGGGCAGTTCTTC. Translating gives CASSHLELQGQFF.

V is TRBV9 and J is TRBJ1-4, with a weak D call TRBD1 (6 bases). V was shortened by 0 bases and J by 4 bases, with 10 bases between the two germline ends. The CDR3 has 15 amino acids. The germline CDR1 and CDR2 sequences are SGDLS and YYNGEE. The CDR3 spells CASSVGGHHNEKLFF. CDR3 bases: TGTGCCAGCAGCGTAGGGGGACACCATAATGAAAAACTGTTTTTT.

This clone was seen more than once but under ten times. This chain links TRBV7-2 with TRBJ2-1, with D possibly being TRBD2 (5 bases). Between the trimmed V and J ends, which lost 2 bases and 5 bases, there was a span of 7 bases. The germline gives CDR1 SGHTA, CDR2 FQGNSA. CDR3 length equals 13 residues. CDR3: CASSLNGDNEQFF. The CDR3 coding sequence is TGTGCCAGCAGCTTAAACGGGGACAATGAGCAGTTCTTC.

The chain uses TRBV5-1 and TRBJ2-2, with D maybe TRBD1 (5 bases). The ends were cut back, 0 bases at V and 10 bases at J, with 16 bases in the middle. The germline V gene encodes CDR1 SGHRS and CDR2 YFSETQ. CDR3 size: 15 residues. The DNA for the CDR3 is TGCGCCAGCAGCTTGGATGGCAGGGCAATGGTGGAGCTGTTTTTT. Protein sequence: CASSLDGRAMVELFF. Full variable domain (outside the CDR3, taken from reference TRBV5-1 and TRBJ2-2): KAGVTQTPRYLIKTRGQQVTLSCSPISGHRSVSWYQQTPGQGLQFLFEYFSETQRNKGNFPGRFSGRQFSNSRSEMNVSTLELGDSALYLCASSLDGRAMVELFFGEGSRLTVL.

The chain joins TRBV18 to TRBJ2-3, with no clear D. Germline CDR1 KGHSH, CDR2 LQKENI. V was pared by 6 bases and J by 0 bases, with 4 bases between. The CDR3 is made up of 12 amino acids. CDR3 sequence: CASSLSTDTQYF. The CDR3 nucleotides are TGTGCCAGCTCCTTAAGCACAGATACGCAGTATTTT.